The subject of this entry is one T cell receptor beta chain. These data are taken from a study of control samples from healthy donors and cancer patients. V shed 6 bases and J shed 3 bases, with 14 bases lying between them. The CDR3 totals 14 residues. Per germline, CDR1 SGDLS and CDR2 YYNGEE. Only in-frame clones appear in the TCRdb table, and some are missing; sequencing was by immunoSEQ multiplex PCR. The sample lists about 75,000 clones, 94% occurring once. Input material: blood. V gene TRBV9 combines with J gene TRBJ2-3; no firm D call. The sequence was collected from a woman in her thirties or forties in good health. CDR3 amino acids: CASTPQSVTDTQYF. In DNA, the CDR3 is TGTGCCAGCACCCCGCAGAGTGTGACAGATACGCAGTATTTT.